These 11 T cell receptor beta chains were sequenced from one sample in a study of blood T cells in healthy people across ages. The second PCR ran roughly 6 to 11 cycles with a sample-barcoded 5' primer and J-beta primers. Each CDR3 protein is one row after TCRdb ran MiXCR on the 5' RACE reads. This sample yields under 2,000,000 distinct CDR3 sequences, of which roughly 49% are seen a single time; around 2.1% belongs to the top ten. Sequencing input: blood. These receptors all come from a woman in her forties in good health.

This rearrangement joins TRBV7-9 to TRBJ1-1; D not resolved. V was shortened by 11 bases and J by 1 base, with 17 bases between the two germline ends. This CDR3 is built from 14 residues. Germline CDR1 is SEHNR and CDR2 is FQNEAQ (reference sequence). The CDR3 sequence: CAGVTVPGNTEAFF. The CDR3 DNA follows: TGTGCCGGCGTAACAGTCCCCGGGAACACTGAAGCTTTCTTT.

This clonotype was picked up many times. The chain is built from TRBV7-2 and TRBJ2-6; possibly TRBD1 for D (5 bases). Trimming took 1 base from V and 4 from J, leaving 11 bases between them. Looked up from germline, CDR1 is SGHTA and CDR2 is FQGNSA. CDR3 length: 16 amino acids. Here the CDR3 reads CASSLDTGLGANVLTF. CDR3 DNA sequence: TGTGCCAGCAGCTTAGATACAGGTCTGGGGGCCAACGTCCTGACTTTC.

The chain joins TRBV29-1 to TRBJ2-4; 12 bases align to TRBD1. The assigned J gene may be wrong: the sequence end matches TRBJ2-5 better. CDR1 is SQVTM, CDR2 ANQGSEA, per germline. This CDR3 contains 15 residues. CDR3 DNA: TGCAGCTCTCGCCGGGACAGGGGGCGCCAGGGGACCCAGTACTTC. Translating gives CSSRRDRGRQGTQYF.

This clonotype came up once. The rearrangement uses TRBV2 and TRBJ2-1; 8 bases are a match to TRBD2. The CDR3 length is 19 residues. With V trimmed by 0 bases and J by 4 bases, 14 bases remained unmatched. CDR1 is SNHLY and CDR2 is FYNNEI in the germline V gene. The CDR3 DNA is TGTGCCAGCAGTGAAGCGCTTCCTCGGAGGCTAGCGGGTTACAATGAGCAGTTCTTC. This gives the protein CASSEALPRRLAGYNEQFF.

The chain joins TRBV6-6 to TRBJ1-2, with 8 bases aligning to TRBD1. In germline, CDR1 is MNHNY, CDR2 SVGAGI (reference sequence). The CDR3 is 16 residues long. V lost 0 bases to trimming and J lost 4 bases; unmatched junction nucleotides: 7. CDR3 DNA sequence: TGTGCCAGCAGTTACTCGACCCAGGGGGCAGGCTATGGCTACACCTTC. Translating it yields CASSYSTQGAGYGYTF.

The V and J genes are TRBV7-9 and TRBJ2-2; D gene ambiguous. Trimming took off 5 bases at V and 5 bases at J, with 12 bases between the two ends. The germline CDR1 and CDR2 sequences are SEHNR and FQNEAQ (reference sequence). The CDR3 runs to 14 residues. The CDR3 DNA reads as TGTGCCAGCAGCCGAGCTCGGAGTACCGGGGAGCTGTTTTTT. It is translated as CASSRARSTGELFF. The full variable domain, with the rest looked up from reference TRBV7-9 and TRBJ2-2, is DTGVSQNPRHKITKRGQNVTFRCDPISEHNRLYWYRQTLGQGPEFLTYFQNEAQLEKSRLLSDRFSAERPKGSFSTLEIQRTEQGDSAMYLCASSRARSTGELFFGEGSRLTVL.

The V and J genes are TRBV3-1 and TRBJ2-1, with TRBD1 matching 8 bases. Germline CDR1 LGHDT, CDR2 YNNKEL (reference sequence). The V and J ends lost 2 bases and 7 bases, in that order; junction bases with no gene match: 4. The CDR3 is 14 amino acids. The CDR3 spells CASSQYTGGNEQFF. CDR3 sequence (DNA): TGTGCCAGCAGCCAATACACAGGGGGTAATGAGCAGTTCTTC.

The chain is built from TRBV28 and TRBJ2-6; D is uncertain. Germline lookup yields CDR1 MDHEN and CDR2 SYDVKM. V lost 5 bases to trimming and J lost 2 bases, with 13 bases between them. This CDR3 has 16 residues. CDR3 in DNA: TGTGCCAGCAGTCATTGGAAAGAGGCTGGGGCCAACGTCCTGACTTTC. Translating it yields CASSHWKEAGANVLTF.

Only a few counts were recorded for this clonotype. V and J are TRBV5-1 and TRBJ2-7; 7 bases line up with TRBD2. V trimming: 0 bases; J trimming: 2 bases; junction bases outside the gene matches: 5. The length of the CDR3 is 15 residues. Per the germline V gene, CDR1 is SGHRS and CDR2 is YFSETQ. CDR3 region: CASSLGIRGAYEQYF. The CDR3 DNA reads TGCGCCAGCAGCTTGGGTATCCGGGGGGCCTACGAGCAGTACTTC.

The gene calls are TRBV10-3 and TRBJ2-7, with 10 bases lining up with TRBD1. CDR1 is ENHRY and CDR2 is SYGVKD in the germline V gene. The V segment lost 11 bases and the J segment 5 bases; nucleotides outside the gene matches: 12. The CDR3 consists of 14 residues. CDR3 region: CASTGTGVLDEQYF. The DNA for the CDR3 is TGTGCCTCCACCGGGACAGGGGTGCTTGACGAGCAGTACTTC.

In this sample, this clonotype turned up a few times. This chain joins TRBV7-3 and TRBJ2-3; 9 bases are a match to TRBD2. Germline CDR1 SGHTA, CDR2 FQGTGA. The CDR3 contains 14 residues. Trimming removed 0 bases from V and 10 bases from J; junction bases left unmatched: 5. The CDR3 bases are TGTGCCAGCAGCTTAACGTCTAGCGGGGAGCCGCAGTATTTT. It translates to CASSLTSSGEPQYF.